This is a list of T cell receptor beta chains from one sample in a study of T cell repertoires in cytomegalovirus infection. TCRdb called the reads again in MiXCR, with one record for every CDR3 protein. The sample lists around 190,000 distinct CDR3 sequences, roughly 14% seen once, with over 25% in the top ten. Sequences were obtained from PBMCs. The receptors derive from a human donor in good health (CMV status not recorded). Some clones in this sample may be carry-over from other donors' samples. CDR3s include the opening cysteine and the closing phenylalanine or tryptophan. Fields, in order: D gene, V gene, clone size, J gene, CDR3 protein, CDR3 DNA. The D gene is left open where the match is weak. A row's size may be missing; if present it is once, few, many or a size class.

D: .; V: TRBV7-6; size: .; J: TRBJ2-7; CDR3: CASSFEAGTGSEQYF; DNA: TGTGCCAGCAGCTTCGAGGCGGGAACGGGGAGCGAGCAGTACTTC
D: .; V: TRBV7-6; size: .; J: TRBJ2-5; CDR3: CASSLEHDLYQETQYF; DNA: TGTGCCAGCAGCTTAGAACACGACCTGTACCAAGAGACCCAGTACTTC
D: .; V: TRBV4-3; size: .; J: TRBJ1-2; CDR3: CASSQEGGKGYGYTF; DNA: TGCGCCAGCAGCCAAGAAGGGGGAAAGGGCTATGGCTACACCTTC
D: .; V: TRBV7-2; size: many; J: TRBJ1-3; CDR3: CASRRDLQGSGNTIYF; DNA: TGTGCCAGCAGGCGCGACCTACAGGGATCTGGAAACACCATATATTTT
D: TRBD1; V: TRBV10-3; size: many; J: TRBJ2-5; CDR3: CAISGPGQGASLHQETQYF; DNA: TGTGCCATCAGTGGACCGGGACAGGGGGCGTCACTCCATCAAGAGACCCAGTACTTC
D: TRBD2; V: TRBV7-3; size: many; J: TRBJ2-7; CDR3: CASSLSSGGSYEQYF; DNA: TGTGCCAGCAGCCTTTCTAGCGGGGGATCCTACGAGCAGTACTTC
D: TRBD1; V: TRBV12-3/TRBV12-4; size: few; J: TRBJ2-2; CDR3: CASRGTGIIGELFF; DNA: TGTGCCAGCAGGGGGACAGGGATAATCGGGGAGCTGTTTTTT
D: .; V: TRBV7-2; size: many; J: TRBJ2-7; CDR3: CASSLAREQYF; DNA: TGTGCCAGCAGCTTAGCGAGGGAACAGTACTTC
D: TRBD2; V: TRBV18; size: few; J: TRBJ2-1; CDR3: CASSKREREGNEQFF; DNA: TGTGCCAGCTCAAAGCGGGAGAGAGAAGGCAATGAGCAGTTCTTC
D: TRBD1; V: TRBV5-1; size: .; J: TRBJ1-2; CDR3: CASNDRADGYTF; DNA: TGCGCCAGCAACGACAGGGCCGATGGCTACACCTTC
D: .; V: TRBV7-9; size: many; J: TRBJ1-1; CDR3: CASSDELYHTEAFF; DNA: TGTGCCAGCAGCGATGAGCTATATCACACTGAAGCTTTCTTT
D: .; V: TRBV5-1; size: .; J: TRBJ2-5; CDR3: CASSPRTVETQYF; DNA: TGCGCCAGCAGCCCGAGGACAGTCGAGACCCAGTACTTC
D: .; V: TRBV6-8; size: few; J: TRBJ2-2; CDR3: CARIGARPNTGELFF; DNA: TGTGCCAGGATCGGAGCCAGGCCGAACACCGGGGAGCTGTTTTTT
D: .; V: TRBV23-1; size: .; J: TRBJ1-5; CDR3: CASRAGPSNQPQHF; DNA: TGCGCCAGCCGAGCGGGGCCTAGCAATCAGCCCCAGCATTTT
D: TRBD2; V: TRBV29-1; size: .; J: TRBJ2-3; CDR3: CSVGLGLAGVKDTQYF; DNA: TGCAGCGTTGGATTGGGACTAGCGGGAGTGAAAGATACGCAGTATTTT
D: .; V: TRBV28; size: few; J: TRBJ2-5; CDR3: CASSPPWDETQYF; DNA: TGTGCCAGCAGCCCCCCCTGGGACGAGACCCAGTACTTC
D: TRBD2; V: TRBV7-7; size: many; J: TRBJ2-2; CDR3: CASSPGTSGRGANTGELFF; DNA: TGTGCTAGCAGCCCGGGGACTAGCGGGAGAGGGGCGAACACCGGGGAGCTGTTTTTT
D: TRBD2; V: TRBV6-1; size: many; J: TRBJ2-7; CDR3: CASSLTPSTSGRSYEQYF; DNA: TGTGCCAGCAGTCTAACCCCGTCTACTAGCGGGAGGTCCTACGAGCAGTACTTC